This TCR beta chain was documented in a study of T cell responses to AZD1222 COVID-19 vaccine. In the study overall: Both about-4-week and about-12-week second-dose recipients were combined. Findings and caveats of the study: Donors in the cohort were predominantly white British and more often female, and clonal diversity was possibly underestimated. The CD4 TCRs associated with vaccination extended across spike and predominated at 160-218 and 743-854. Seropositive at baseline were only a handful of AZD1222 recipients.

In germline, CDR1 is SGHDT, CDR2 YYEEEE. This CDR3 contains 12 residues. Trimming took off 0 bases at V and 4 bases at J, with 2 bases between the two ends. Measured with immunoSEQ multiplex PCR; TCRdb has only the in-frame clones, and not every one. The table lists about 95,000 clones, 85% to 90% of them singletons, with around 3.9% in the top ten. This clone was recorded at least ten times. Its antigen remains unidentified. The chain recombines TRBV5-6 with TRBJ1-5; D is unresolved. This receptor was obtained from an adult in good health. Specimen: peripheral blood, collected on day 0 of AZD1222 vaccination. The CDR3 DNA reads TGTGCCAGCAGCTTGGGGAATCAGCCCCAGCATTTT. It yields the protein CASSLGNQPQHF.